This T cell receptor (beta chain) was captured by sequencing in a study of cytomegalovirus exposure and HLA in healthy donors (dated by TCRdb to 2016 to 2017). Background for the entire study: An earlier analysis of more than 550 of the donors reported about 300 Gb of sequence data and 117 million unique TCR beta sequences obtained from around 190 million T cells. Approximately 300 gigabases of sequencing data and around 90 million unique TCR sequences made up an early release that covered under 750 HLA-typed donors. The genetic ancestry cluster associated with self-reported Caucasian donors included 80% to 90% of the roughly 390 genotyped donors. The aim of the study was to test whether cataloging public T cell receptors could identify signatures of past pathogen exposure. The study profiled the T cell repertoires of hundreds of subjects by immunosequencing and related them to cytomegalovirus serostatus. Along with the approximately 700-subject first cohort, a separate validation cohort of over a hundred different subjects was used. To predict cytomegalovirus infection status, the study combined high-throughput TCR immunosequencing, statistical association of individual TCRs with disease status, and machine learning. In a later analysis, previously published TCR beta repertoires from 550 to 700 donors were re-analyzed and high-resolution HLA genotyping was added so that TCR occurrence patterns could be studied. The later analysis used no new phenotypic data to find candidate immune exposures, relying instead on TCR beta sequences and their occurrence across donors. In an earlier analysis of more than 550 of the donors, high-throughput TCR beta sequencing was used to judge whether each TCR beta V gene segment behaved as functional or pseudogenic. Donor age, sex, ethnicity and CMV serostatus were compiled alongside the repertoire data. Genome-wide SNP genotypes for about three fifths of the 666 donors were used in a later genetic analysis, which treated that subset as a discovery cohort. All discovery cohort repertoires had been generated using a single sequencing platform. Both class I and class II loci were covered by HLA typing, at four-digit resolution. The number of donors typed differed by locus, with roughly 629-640 for A, B, C, DRB1 and DQB1, 522 for DQA1, over 600 for DPA1, and about 450 for DPB1. Roughly five DR-DQ haplotypes were handled as single units for association and clustering, since linkage in the cohort was strong. Among some 410 genotyped donors of the cohort, an average of approximately 250,000 unique TCR beta nucleotide sequences were sequenced per donor, around 20% of them non-productive.

The library was made by the immunoSEQ multiplex PCR assay. For the multiplex PCR, a mixture combining 60 forward primers for TCR Vbeta segments and 13 reverse primers for TCR Jbeta segments was used. A multiplex PCR assay on genomic DNA amplified the CDR3 region of rearranged TCR beta genes. The amplified TCR beta libraries were sequenced on the Illumina HiSeq System as 87-base-pair reads. Processing in the source paper ran as follows. A later analysis counted some 80 million unique TCR beta chains across the 640 or so repertoires, and about 10 million of these chains were shared by at least two donors. Raw reads were error-corrected and collapsed into unique sequences with a nearest-neighbor algorithm that merged closely related sequences to remove PCR and sequencing errors. CDR3 sequences were aligned to IMGT reference sequences to assign V, D and J gene segments. For a sequence to be retained, at least a six-nucleotide match to both a V gene segment and a J gene segment was required. Rearrangements were classified as productive when the CDR3 lacked stop codons and remained in frame with V and J, and all other rearrangements were classified as non-productive. CDR3 was defined by IMGT convention, running from the second conserved V-encoded cysteine to the conserved J-encoded phenylalanine. In an earlier analysis of approximately 590 of the donors, sequences lacking an unambiguous match to a single V gene segment were excluded. In an earlier analysis of approximately 500 of the donors, a V segment was called functional when productive rearrangements were above 56.7%, and segregating when the standard deviation between donors exceeded 5%. To diagnose cytomegalovirus status from the catalog of TCR beta chain sequences, a statistical classification framework was built. In a later analysis, V and J genes were assigned by comparing TCR nucleotide sequences against IMGT/GENE-DB human TR gene sequences. Using the TCRdist pipeline, a later analysis assigned CDR3 sequences along with most-parsimonious VDJ recombination scenarios. In a later analysis, every TCR beta chain was defined by the combination of its CDR3 amino acid sequence and its V-gene family, and reads without a unique V-gene family were dropped. As a way to deal with suspected cross-contamination and a sequencing artifact, a later analysis dropped hundreds of nucleotide sequences that were highly shared and had low generation probability. In a later analysis, a clonal expansion index for each public chain was calculated from normalized within-repertoire ranks of inferred template counts. In a later analysis, generation probabilities were computed using a VDJ recombination model fitted to out-of-frame rearrangements, and the results were checked against IGoR. In a later analysis, hypergeometric tests were used to score TCR-TCR, TCR-HLA and TCR-CMV co-occurrence, with a repertoire-size bias correction applied to TCR pairs. False discovery rates were estimated in a later analysis by permuting HLA or CMV assignments 20 times. In a later analysis, co-occurring TCRs were grouped using DBSCAN, with TCRdist sequence similarity added in when clustering inside HLA-allele-positive subsets. Repertoires with fewer than 30,000 or more than 120,000 public chains, plus five repertoires with anomalous nucleotide sharing, were excluded from co-occurrence clustering. Held by TCRdb, this immuneACCESS table contains in-frame sequences only and omits some clones. Under half of the omission traces to an unresolved V gene where checked; the cause of the rest is unknown. That table supplies the V and J calls and clone size; D and trimming were determined from the DNA. Counted in this sample were 140,000 to 150,000 clones; about 82% of them appeared once. 4.3% of the sample rests with the top ten.

The full study reports these points: A later analysis found that most CMV-associated TCR beta chains appeared HLA-restricted, with HLA associations seemingly driven largely by CMV exposure. In a later analysis, HLA-associated TCR beta chains showed more clonal expansion and lower generation probabilities than non-associated chains that were equally common. In a later analysis, some 17,000 TCR beta sequences were associated with specific HLA alleles at a false discovery rate of 0.05. The cohort was sequenced for TCR beta chains only, and without alpha or paired-chain data the features that could be detected were limited. Strong co-occurrence of HLA alleles, especially DR and DQ, made assigning TCR associations to individual alleles difficult. In an earlier analysis of some 500 of the donors, most TCR beta V segments appeared in productive rearrangements about 87% or about 30% of the time, broadly matching IMGT annotations. While some public TCRs were present in many individuals, most TCR sequences turned up only very rarely across donors. Compared with the roughly 710-donor mean, donors in an Asian-associated ancestry cluster had fewer N-insertions in productive TCRs, according to a later genetic analysis. Because HLA typing was missing for some donors at each locus, association tests included only the typed subset. V-gene and J-gene trimming of TCR beta chains was associated with a missense DCLRE1C variant in a later genetic analysis, and the association was replicated in an independent cohort. Sequencing depth was assumed to be roughly uniform across donors in the presence/absence analyses, though that assumption may not hold. A cluster of highly shared sequence variants was judged likely to be a technical artifact of the sequencing pipeline. In vitro tests confirmed that a few of the cytomegalovirus-associated TCR beta chains recognize cytomegalovirus antigens. The classifier was reported to diagnose cytomegalovirus status with high specificity and sensitivity in both the original cohort and the validation cohort. Several of the top co-occurrence clusters appeared to be linked to parvovirus B19, influenza, CMV and Epstein-Barr virus, according to a later analysis. The earlier analysis of approximately 560 of the donors excluded some 16 rarely observed V segments, including chromosome 9 orphons, because counts were too low. Because the 87-base-pair reads could not distinguish some IMGT-functional V segments, including TRBV6-2 and TRBV6-3, those segments were excluded. In a later analysis, the rate of TCR association differed among HLA loci, with DRB1 alleles having the most associated TCRs and HLA-C alleles having the fewest. The study gave a list of about 150 TCR beta chains associated with cytomegalovirus. Correlated functional status among segregating V segments might reflect linkage disequilibrium, but an unknown experimental factor could not be ruled out. The authors suggested that the approach could potentially be extended to other disease states and immunological phenotypes. The only immune exposure information available for the cohort was CMV serostatus. A further reported finding was that TCR beta sequences accurately predicted the HLA-A and HLA-B alleles for most subjects in the first cohort.

Inclusive of the bounding cysteine and phenylalanine, the CDR3 is 16 residues long. Only the CDR3 DNA is retained, 48 bases long and in frame from the first base. V has 0 bases trimmed and J has 6 bases trimmed; junction bases matching no gene number 9. CDR1 and CDR2 are drawn from the germline V gene: SGDLS, YYNGEE. The cohort consisted of some 670 healthy bone marrow donors. Cohort members were all nominally healthy when sampled, although unrecorded immune exposures were likely present. The donor tested CMV seropositive, placing the donor among the roughly 300 seropositive members of the cohort. A peripheral blood sample was collected from each donor, and TCR beta sequencing was performed on peripheral blood mononuclear cells. The Qiagen DNeasy Blood Extraction Kit was used to extract genomic DNA from the blood cell samples. Concerning this clone itself: This receptor's antigen is unknown. Base quality data are lacking; no much larger clone is found one base away.

The TCR comes from a woman in her forties in good health and CMV-seropositive. The specimen was PBMCs. The chain is made from TRBV9 and TRBJ2-1, with 7 bases aligning to TRBD1. The DNA sequence is TGTGCCAGCAGCGTAGAGGGGGCGCCGCTAGGCAATGAGCAGTTCTTC. Its coded protein is CASSVEGAPLGNEQFF. Extended through the reference TRBV9 and TRBJ2-1 proteins, this CDR3 yields the full variable domain: DSGVTQTPKHLITATGQRVTLRCSPRSGDLSVYWYQQSLDQGLQFLIQYYNGEERAKGNILERFSAQQFPDLHSELNLSSLELGDSALYFCASSVEGAPLGNEQFFGPGTRLTVL.